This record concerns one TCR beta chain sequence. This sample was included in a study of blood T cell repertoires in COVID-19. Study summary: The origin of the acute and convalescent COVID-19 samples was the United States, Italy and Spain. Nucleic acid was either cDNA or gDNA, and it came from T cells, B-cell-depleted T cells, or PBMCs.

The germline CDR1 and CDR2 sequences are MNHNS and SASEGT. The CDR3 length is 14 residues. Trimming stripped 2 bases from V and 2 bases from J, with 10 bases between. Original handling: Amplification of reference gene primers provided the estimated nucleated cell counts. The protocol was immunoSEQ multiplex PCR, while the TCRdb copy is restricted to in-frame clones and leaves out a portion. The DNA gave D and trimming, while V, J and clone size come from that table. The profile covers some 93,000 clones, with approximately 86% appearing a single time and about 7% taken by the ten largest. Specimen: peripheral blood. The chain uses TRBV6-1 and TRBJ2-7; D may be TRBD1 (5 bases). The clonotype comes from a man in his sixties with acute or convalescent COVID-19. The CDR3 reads CASSEKLGPYEQYF. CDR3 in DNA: TGTGCCAGCAGTGAAAAATTGGGGCCCTACGAGCAGTACTTC.